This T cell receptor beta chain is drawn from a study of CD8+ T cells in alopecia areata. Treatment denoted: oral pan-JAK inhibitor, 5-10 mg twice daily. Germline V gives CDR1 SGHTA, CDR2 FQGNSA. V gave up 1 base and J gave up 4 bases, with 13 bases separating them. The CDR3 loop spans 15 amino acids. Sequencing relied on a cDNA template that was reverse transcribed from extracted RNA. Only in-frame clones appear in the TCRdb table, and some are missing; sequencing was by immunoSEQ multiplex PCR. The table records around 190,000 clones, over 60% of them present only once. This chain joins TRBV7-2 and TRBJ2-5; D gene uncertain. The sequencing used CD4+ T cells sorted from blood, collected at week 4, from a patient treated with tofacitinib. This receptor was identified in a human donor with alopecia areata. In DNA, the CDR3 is TGTGCCAGCAGCTTAGGCGAAAGAGGTGGAGAGACCCAGTACTTC. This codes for CASSLGERGGETQYF. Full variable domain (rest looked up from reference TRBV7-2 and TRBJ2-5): GAGVSQSPSNKVTEKGKDVELRCDPISGHTALYWYRQSLGQGLEFLIYFQGNSAPDKSGLPSDRFSAERTGGSVSTLTIQRTQQEDSAVYLCASSLGERGGETQYFGPGTRLLVL.